These T cell receptor beta chains were read from a single sample in a study of CD8+ T cells in alopecia areata. Measured with immunoSEQ multiplex PCR; TCRdb has only the in-frame clones, and not every one. The sample has more than 110,000 clones; 82% are singletons. Sequencing was performed on CD8+ T cells sorted from blood, taken at week 4, from a patient treated with tofacitinib. These receptors were taken from a human donor with alopecia areata. The CDR3 runs from the conserved cysteine through the conserved F or W. The D gene is left open where the match is weak. Clone size is given for some rows only: seen once, a few or many times, or a class if the clone is expanded.

>.|TRBJ2-3|TRBV4-1|.
CASSPSAGTDTQYF
TGCGCCAGCAGCCCGAGCGCTGGCACAGATACGCAGTATTTT
>.|TRBJ2-7|TRBV5-1|TRBD1
CASSLGPDRFSYEQYF
TGCGCCAGCAGCTTGGGGCCGGACAGGTTCTCCTACGAGCAGTACTTC
>.|TRBJ1-5|TRBV5-6|.
CASSLNGGGQPQHF
TGTGCCAGCAGCTTAAATGGGGGAGGGCAGCCCCAGCATTTT
>.|TRBJ2-7|TRBV5-6|.
CASSWDVVSYEQYF
TGTGCCAGCAGCTGGGACGTGGTCTCCTACGAGCAGTACTTC
>.|TRBJ1-6|TRBV18|TRBD1
CASSPPTGANSPLHF
TGTGCCAGCTCACCACCGACAGGGGCTAATTCACCCCTCCACTTT
>.|TRBJ2-3|TRBV14|TRBD2
CASSEGLWGTDTQYF
TGTGCCAGCAGCGAGGGACTATGGGGCACAGATACGCAGTATTTT
>.|TRBJ2-1|TRBV5-1|TRBD2
CASSAEFWLAGAGSYNEQFF
TGCGCCAGCAGCGCTGAGTTTTGGCTAGCGGGGGCCGGCTCCTACAATGAGCAGTTCTTC
>.|TRBJ2-5|TRBV29-1|.
CSVEDGDSGETQYF
TGCAGCGTTGAAGATGGGGACTCGGGGGAGACCCAGTACTTC
>.|TRBJ2-1|TRBV29-1|.
CSVDSGISENEQFF
TGCAGCGTTGATTCTGGGATAAGTGAGAATGAGCAGTTCTTC
>.|TRBJ2-1|TRBV5-6|TRBD1
CASTPSGTGGDNEQFF
TGTGCCAGCACCCCTTCGGGGACAGGGGGAGACAATGAGCAGTTCTTC
>.|TRBJ2-2|TRBV7-6|.
CASSLVTGSGTGELFF
TGTGCCAGCAGCTTAGTCACAGGGTCGGGCACCGGGGAGCTGTTTTTT
>.|TRBJ2-5|TRBV5-1|.
CASSFSSWGGIQETQYF
TGCGCCAGCAGCTTCTCATCTTGGGGCGGAATCCAAGAGACCCAGTACTTC
>.|TRBJ2-4|TRBV5-4|.
CASSFKGGNIQYF
TGTGCCAGCAGCTTCAAAGGGGGGAACATTCAGTACTTC
>few|TRBJ2-7|TRBV10-3|TRBD2
CAISESGLAGVYEQYF
TGTGCCATCAGTGAGTCAGGCCTAGCGGGGGTCTACGAGCAGTACTTC
>few|TRBJ2-7|TRBV6-5|.
CASSLDRREQYF
TGTGCCAGCAGCCTTGACCGTAGGGAGCAGTACTTC
>.|TRBJ2-5|TRBV7-9|TRBD2
CASSLPPSLAEQETQYF
TGTGCCAGCAGCTTACCCCCGTCACTAGCGGAACAAGAGACCCAGTACTTC
>.|TRBJ2-5|TRBV6-6|.
CASSYSVEWTQYF
TGTGCCAGCAGTTATTCCGTTGAGTGGACCCAGTACTTC
>.|TRBJ2-2|TRBV6-5|.
CASRDGELFF
TGTGCCAGCAGGGACGGGGAGCTGTTTTTT
>.|TRBJ2-3|TRBV4-1|.
CASSQVSWGTTPDTQYF
TGCGCCAGCAGCCAAGTGTCATGGGGGACAACGCCAGATACGCAGTATTTT
>.|TRBJ1-2|TRBV5-4|.
CASSLAGDGYGYTF
TGTGCCAGCAGCTTGGCAGGGGACGGCTATGGCTACACCTTC
>.|TRBJ2-6|TRBV18|.
CASSPPGAPGANVLTF
TGTGCCAGCTCACCTCCCGGGGCCCCTGGGGCCAACGTCCTGACTTTC
>.|TRBJ2-1|TRBV15|.
CATSRGRGWRESNEQFF
TGTGCCACCAGCAGAGGCCGTGGGTGGAGGGAAAGCAATGAGCAGTTCTTC
>once|TRBJ2-7|TRBV5-1|.
CASSPGTLYYEQYF
TGCGCCAGCAGCCCGGGGACACTTTACTACGAGCAGTACTTC
>.|TRBJ1-2|TRBV5-5|.
CASSLAAGYFLGYTF
TGTGCCAGCAGCTTGGCGGCAGGATACTTTTTGGGCTACACCTTC
>.|TRBJ1-2|TRBV6-5|.
CASSSSDGYTF
TGTGCCAGCAGCTCGTCGGATGGCTACACCTTC
>.|TRBJ2-7|TRBV7-6|.
CASRPGGTGAYEQYF
TGTGCCAGCAGACCGGGGGGGACAGGTGCCTACGAGCAGTACTTC
>few|TRBJ2-4|TRBV29-1|.
CSVATSGPNIQYF
TGCAGCGTAGCAACATCGGGGCCAAACATTCAGTACTTC
>.|TRBJ2-3|TRBV4-1|TRBD2
CASSPSGTGGEDTQYF
TGCGCCAGCAGCCCTTCCGGGACGGGGGGTGAAGATACGCAGTATTTT
>.|TRBJ1-2|TRBV5-6|.
CASSPGTDRSSRGYTF
TGTGCCAGCAGCCCCGGGACGGACCGGTCAAGTCGAGGCTACACCTTC
>.|TRBJ2-1|TRBV7-9|TRBD2
CAGRSGGSGEQFF
TGTGCCGGCCGGAGCGGGGGTTCGGGTGAGCAGTTCTTC
>.|TRBJ2-1|TRBV6-5|.
CASSLSSTGDEQFF
TGTGCCAGCAGCCTTTCTTCGACAGGCGATGAGCAGTTCTTC
>.|TRBJ2-5|TRBV4-1|.
CASSQDYGPPEETQYF
TGCGCCAGCAGCCAAGATTACGGACCGCCTGAGGAGACCCAGTACTTC
>.|TRBJ1-5|TRBV28|.
CAILGVESNQPQHF
TGTGCCATCCTCGGAGTGGAAAGCAATCAGCCCCAGCATTTT
>few|TRBJ1-6|TRBV4-2|.
CASSQLIPVENSPLHF
TGTGCCAGCAGCCAACTGATCCCGGTCGAGAATTCACCCCTCCACTTT
>.|TRBJ2-3|TRBV4-3|.
CASSLGLTDTQYF
TGCGCCAGCAGCCTGGGGCTCACAGATACGCAGTATTTT
>.|TRBJ2-7|TRBV4-1|TRBD1
CASSQKWDRGDEQYF
TGCGCCAGCAGCCAAAAATGGGACAGGGGAGACGAGCAGTACTTC
>few|TRBJ2-1|TRBV4-1|.
CASSQEYAGSPYNEQFF
TGCGCCAGCAGCCAAGAATACGCGGGATCCCCCTACAATGAGCAGTTCTTC
>.|TRBJ2-2|TRBV29-1|.
CSVGSTGPITGELFF
TGCAGCGTCGGGTCTACAGGGCCGATCACCGGGGAGCTGTTTTTT
>.|TRBJ2-2|TRBV30|.
CAWSVGGTGELFF
TGTGCCTGGAGTGTTGGTGGAACCGGGGAGCTGTTTTTT
>.|TRBJ2-7|TRBV4-3|TRBD1
CASSPSGQGYEQYF
TGCGCCAGCAGCCCCAGCGGACAGGGCTACGAGCAGTACTTC
>.|TRBJ2-7|TRBV19|TRBD2
CASSLRPAGASYEQYF
TGTGCCAGTAGTCTCCGTCCAGCGGGGGCCTCCTACGAGCAGTACTTC
>.|TRBJ1-5|TRBV27|.
CASSSRGWGNQPQHF
TGTGCCAGCAGTTCCCGCGGGTGGGGGAATCAGCCCCAGCATTTT
>.|TRBJ2-7|TRBV19|.
CASSPGVSYEQYF
TGTGCCAGTAGTCCCGGTGTTAGCTACGAGCAGTACTTC
>.|TRBJ2-5|TRBV4-1|.
CASSQDLSEQETQYF
TGCGCCAGCAGCCAAGATCTGTCAGAACAAGAGACCCAGTACTTC
>.|TRBJ2-5|TRBV2|.
CASSEGWIQETQYF
TGTGCCAGCAGTGAGGGGTGGATCCAAGAGACCCAGTACTTC
>once|TRBJ1-2|TRBV5-4|.
CASSLVGRRDYGYTF
TGTGCCAGCAGCTTGGTGGGACGGAGGGACTATGGCTACACCTTC
>once|TRBJ2-1|TRBV12-5|.
CASSWGLDNEQFF
TGTGCTAGTAGCTGGGGGCTCGACAATGAGCAGTTCTTC
>.|TRBJ2-7|TRBV7-2|.
CASSISRDGTYEQYF
TGTGCCAGCAGCATAAGCCGGGACGGAACCTACGAGCAGTACTTC
>once|TRBJ2-2|TRBV7-2|.
CASSQRTVSSNTGELFF
TGTGCCAGCAGCCAAAGGACAGTCAGCTCTAACACCGGGGAGCTGTTTTTT
>few|TRBJ1-2|TRBV4-3|.
CASSQDNSPGPYGYTF
TGCGCCAGCAGCCAAGATAACTCGCCAGGGCCTTATGGCTACACCTTC
>.|TRBJ2-1|TRBV6-1|TRBD1
CASSELEGQGPYNEQFF
TGTGCCAGCAGTGAACTGGAAGGACAGGGACCCTACAATGAGCAGTTCTTC
>once|TRBJ2-3|TRBV7-9|TRBD2
CASSYRTSGGVPTDTQYF
TGTGCCAGCAGCTACCGGACTAGCGGGGGAGTTCCCACAGATACGCAGTATTTT
>.|TRBJ2-4|TRBV4-3|.
CASSQEHGVALSKNIQYF
TGCGCCAGCAGCCAAGAGCACGGGGTAGCGCTATCCAAAAACATTCAGTACTTC
>.|TRBJ2-1|TRBV7-7|TRBD1
CASSPDRNYNEQFF
TGTGCTAGCAGCCCGGACAGGAACTACAATGAGCAGTTCTTC
>.|TRBJ1-1|TRBV29-1|TRBD1
CSVLQGSGAFF
TGCAGCGTTCTACAGGGGTCAGGAGCTTTCTTT